This T cell receptor beta chain was documented in a study of blood T cell repertoires in COVID-19. About the research overall: Acute and convalescent COVID-19 samples came from the United States, Italy and Spain. From T cells, B-cell-depleted T cells, or PBMCs came the material, which was cDNA or gDNA.

In the study's own analysis: Amplification with reference gene primers provided the estimates of nucleated cell counts. Sequencing used immunoSEQ multiplex PCR; TCRdb keeps in-frame clones, though not all of them. V, J and clone size are taken as reported in that table, and D and trimming were inferred from the DNA itself. The sample records around 110,000 clones, 86% being singletons. V trimming: 4 bases; J trimming: 6 bases; junction bases outside the gene matches: 18. This CDR3 is 18 amino acids long. CDR1 is LGHDT, CDR2 YNNKEL, per germline (reference sequence). The source material was peripheral blood. The receptor was derived from a man between 35 and 55 years old with acute or convalescent COVID-19. The V and J genes are TRBV3-1 (or the pseudogene TRBV3-2) and TRBJ2-3; 8 bases align to TRBD2. The DNA of the CDR3 is TGTGCCAGCAGCCCTCCGCGGGTCAGCCAGCGGGAGACTGATACGCAGTATTTT. Encoded protein: CASSPPRVSQRETDTQYF.